This entry features one TCR beta chain sequence. Antigen: not known. Repertoires were generated with immunoSEQ multiplex PCR, while TCRdb's copy carries only in-frame clones and drops some. The sample records tens of thousands of clones, 86% being singletons. This record comes from a study of T cell clones after liver transplantation. Findings and caveats of the study: A larger donor-reactive than third-party decline suggested partial antigen-specific deletion.

V lost 9 bases to trimming and J lost 4 bases; unmatched junction nucleotides: 7. CDR1 and CDR2 (germline): ENHRY, SYGVKD. The CDR3 length is 13 residues. The chain recombines TRBV10-3 with TRBJ1-2; 8 bases match TRBD1. The source of this sequence is a human patient who received a liver transplant. The graft donor may account for some of the T cells. Sequences were derived from CD8+ T cells from blood, sampled 12 months after liver transplant. CDR3 sequence reads: CAIYLDRAYGYTF. The CDR3 nucleotides read TGTGCCATTTACCTGGACAGGGCCTATGGCTACACCTTC.